These 9 T cell receptor beta chains came from one sample sequenced in a study of beta chain features in type 1 diabetes. Overall study results and limits: Among all four CD4+ subsets, Type 1 diabetes patients had TCRB CDR3s that were moderately but significantly shorter.

These receptors' antigens are unknown. Reverse transcribing all isolated RNA meant expressed TCRB transcripts were sequenced. The data were produced by immunoSEQ multiplex PCR, yet TCRdb's version contains in-frame clones alone and is incomplete. The sample has roughly 130,000 clones, 16% seen once. The sequenced sample was central memory CD4+ T cells from blood. These TCRs come from a young man with type 1 diabetes.

This clone was detected a few times. This chain links TRBV15 with TRBJ2-3; no clear D. Trimming left V 0 bases short and J 4 bases short, with 2 bases between. The CDR3 consists of 12 residues. The germline CDR1 and CDR2 sequences are LNHNV and YYDKDF (reference sequence). The CDR3 DNA follows: TGTGCCACCAGCAGAGACGCAGATACGCAGTATTTT. This gives the protein CATSRDADTQYF. Complete variable domain (other parts from reference TRBV15 and TRBJ2-3): DAMVIQNPRYQVTQFGKPVTLSCSQTLNHNVMYWYQQKSSQAPKLLFHYYDKDFNNEADTPDNFQSRRPNTSFCFLDIRSPGLGDTAMYLCATSRDADTQYFGPGTRLTVL.

This clone was observed a handful of times. The chain couples TRBV4-3 to TRBJ2-7; TRBD1 matches at 8 bases. The germline gives CDR1 LGHNA, CDR2 YSLEER. There are 14 residues in the CDR3. V lost 1 base and J lost 4; bases outside the gene matches: 3. The CDR3 spells CASSQAGGKYEQYF. The CDR3 nucleotides read TGCGCCAGCAGCCAAGCAGGGGGCAAGTACGAGCAGTACTTC.

As for this clone: At one end, the junction sequence differs from germline, possibly due to a read error. The chain uses TRBV18 and TRBJ1-1; 7 nucleotides align to TRBD1. The CDR3 is 13 amino acids. The V gene's germline CDR1 is KGHSH and CDR2 LQKENI. The CDR3 reads CASSSPDRRGAFF. The CDR3 nucleotides are TGTGCCAGCTCATCACCGGACAGGAGAGGAGCTTTCTTT.

V gene TRBV7-2 combines with J gene TRBJ2-7; D may match TRBD1 or TRBD2 (5 bases each). This CDR3 is built from 14 residues. The germline V gene has CDR1 SGHTA and CDR2 FQGNSA. Trimming shortened V by 7 bases and J by 2 bases, and 15 bases separated the two germline ends. The CDR3 coding sequence is TGTGCCAGCACCAGGGACCTAGGCCCCTACGAGCAGTACTTC. Translated: CASTRDLGPYEQYF.

There are many counts of this clone. Here the CDR3 DNA reads TGCAGCGTTGGGGACAGGGTCCCCAATGAGCAGTTCTTC. Translating it yields CSVGDRVPNEQFF. This rearrangement joins TRBV29-1 to TRBJ2-1, with TRBD1 identical over 9 bases. Germline lookup yields CDR1 SQVTM and CDR2 ANQGSEA. The CDR3 runs to 13 residues. The ends lost 4 bases at V and 6 bases at J; junction bases unmatched: 4.

The table lists this clone with many counts. J is TRBJ1-6 and V is TRBV5-4; no firm D call. V gave up 4 bases and J gave up 6 bases, with 8 bases separating them. This CDR3 contains 13 residues. Germline CDR1 and CDR2: SGHNT and YYREEE (reference sequence). CDR3 residues: CASSLDRNSPLHF. CDR3 nucleotides: TGTGCCAGCAGCCTGGACCGTAATTCACCCCTCCACTTT.

This clone was seen a few times. The J gene is TRBJ2-3, the V gene TRBV2; D tentatively reads TRBD1 or TRBD2 (5 bases each). This CDR3 has 15 residues. CDR1 and CDR2 (germline): SNHLY, FYNNEI. The V end lost 2 bases, the J end lost 3 bases, and 12 bases lay between the germline ends. Written as DNA, the CDR3 is TGTGCCAGCAGTGAATCCGGGACCGGGACAGATACGCAGTATTTT. It translates to CASSESGTGTDTQYF.

The gene calls are TRBV25-1 and TRBJ1-4; D unclear. This CDR3 has 13 residues. Germline V lookup: CDR1 MGHDK, CDR2 SYGVNS. V was pared by 3 bases and J by 4 bases, with 6 bases between. CDR3 DNA: TGTGCCAGCAGTGAGCAGTTTAATGAAAAACTGTTTTTT. Translating gives CASSEQFNEKLFF.

In its sample, this clone was seen a few times. The chain couples TRBV28 to TRBJ2-1; 8 bases agree with TRBD2. CDR1 is MDHEN, CDR2 SYDVKM, per germline. This CDR3 has 15 residues. Trimming took 7 bases from V and 1 from J; bases not matched to a gene: 6. The CDR3 region has the DNA TGTGCCAGCATCCACCCTAGCGGGTCCTACAATGAGCAGTTCTTC. Its protein product is CASIHPSGSYNEQFF.